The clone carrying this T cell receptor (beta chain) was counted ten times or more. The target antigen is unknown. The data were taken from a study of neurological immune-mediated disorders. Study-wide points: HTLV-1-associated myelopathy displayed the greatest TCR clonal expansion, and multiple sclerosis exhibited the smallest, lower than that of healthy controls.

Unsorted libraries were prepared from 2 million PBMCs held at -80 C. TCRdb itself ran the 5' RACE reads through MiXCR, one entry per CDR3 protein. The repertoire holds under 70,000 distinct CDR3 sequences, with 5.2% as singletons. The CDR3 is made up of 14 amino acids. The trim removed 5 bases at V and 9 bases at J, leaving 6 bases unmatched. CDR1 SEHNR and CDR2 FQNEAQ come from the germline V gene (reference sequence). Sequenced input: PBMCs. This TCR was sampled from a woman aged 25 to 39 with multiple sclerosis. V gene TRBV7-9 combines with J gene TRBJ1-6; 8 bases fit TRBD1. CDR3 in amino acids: CASSGGQGGSPLHF. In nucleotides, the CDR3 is TGTGCCAGCAGCGGTGGACAGGGCGGTTCACCCCTCCACTTT.